This T cell receptor beta chain stems from a study of PD-1 blockade in classical Hodgkin lymphoma. Trimming took 3 bases from V and 3 from J, leaving 8 bases between them. The length of the CDR3 is 13 residues. CDR1 is MNHEY, CDR2 SMNVEV, per germline (reference sequence). The repertoire was sequenced with immunoSEQ multiplex PCR; TCRdb's copy has only in-frame clones and lacks some. The sample contains over 10,000 clones, about 82% of which appear only once. There was relapse after autologous stem cell transplantation in every patient, and there was variation in brentuximab vedotin exposure. About this clone: The antigen is unknown.

Study observations and caveats: Baseline diversity was lower in partial responders and progressors than complete responders. Nivolumab initiated under 1 year post-ASCT led to patient exclusion.

This rearrangement joins TRBV27 to TRBJ2-5; D might be TRBD2 (5 bases). The sequence derives from a human donor with classical Hodgkin lymphoma. The specimen comprised peripheral blood mononuclear cells (PBMCs), sampled at baseline. CDR3 region: CASSFSGEETQYF. In DNA form, the CDR3 reads TGTGCCAGCAGTTTCAGCGGAGAAGAGACCCAGTACTTC.